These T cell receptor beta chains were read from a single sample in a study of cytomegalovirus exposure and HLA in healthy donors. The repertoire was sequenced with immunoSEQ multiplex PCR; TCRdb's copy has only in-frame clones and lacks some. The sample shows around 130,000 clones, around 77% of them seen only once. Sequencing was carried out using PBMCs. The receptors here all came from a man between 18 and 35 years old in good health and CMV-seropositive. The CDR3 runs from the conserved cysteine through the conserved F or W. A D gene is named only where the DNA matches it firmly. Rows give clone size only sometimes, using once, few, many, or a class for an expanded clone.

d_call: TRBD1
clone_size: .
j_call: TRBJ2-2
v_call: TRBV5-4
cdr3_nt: TGTGCCAGCAGCTTGGGAAGGACAGGGGGCGGCACCGGGGAGCTGTTTTTT
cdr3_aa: CASSLGRTGGGTGELFF

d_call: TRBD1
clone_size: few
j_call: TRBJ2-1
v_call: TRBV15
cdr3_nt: TGTGCCACCAGCATCCAGGGGGCGCTTGCTACTGAGCAGTTCTTC
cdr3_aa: CATSIQGALATEQFF

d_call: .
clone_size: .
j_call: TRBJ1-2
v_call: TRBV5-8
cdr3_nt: TGTGCCAGCAGCTTGGAGAGTAACTATGGCTACACCTTC
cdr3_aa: CASSLESNYGYTF

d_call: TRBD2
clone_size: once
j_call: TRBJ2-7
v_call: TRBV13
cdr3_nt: TGTGCCAGCAGCTCGGGACTAGCGGGAATCTACGAGCAGTACTTC
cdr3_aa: CASSSGLAGIYEQYF

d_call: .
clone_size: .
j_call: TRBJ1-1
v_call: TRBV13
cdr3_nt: TGTGCCAGCAGCTTTTACAGGGATACTGAAGCTTTCTTT
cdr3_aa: CASSFYRDTEAFF

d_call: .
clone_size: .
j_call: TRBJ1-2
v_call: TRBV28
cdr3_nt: TGTGCCAGCAGTTTCTTGACAAGCTATGGCTACACCTTC
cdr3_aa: CASSFLTSYGYTF

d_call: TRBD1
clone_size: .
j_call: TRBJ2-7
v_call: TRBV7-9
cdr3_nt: TGTTCCAGCAGCTTAGCCGGGACAGGTCTGGACTACGAGCAGTACTTC
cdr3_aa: CSSSLAGTGLDYEQYF

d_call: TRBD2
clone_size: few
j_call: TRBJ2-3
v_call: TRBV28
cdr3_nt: TGTGCCAGCAGTCCACTAAGCGGGGGGGCCTGGGGTACGCAGTATTTT
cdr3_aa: CASSPLSGGAWGTQYF

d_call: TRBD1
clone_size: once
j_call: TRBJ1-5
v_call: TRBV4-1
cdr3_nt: TGCGCCAGCAGCCACCCTGCGGGCAAGGGGGCCGATCAGCCCCAGCATTTT
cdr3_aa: CASSHPAGKGADQPQHF

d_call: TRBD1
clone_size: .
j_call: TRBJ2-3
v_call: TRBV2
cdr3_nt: TGTGCCAGCAGTTCCCGACAGGGGACGCCGGGCACAGATACGCAGTATTTT
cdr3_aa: CASSSRQGTPGTDTQYF

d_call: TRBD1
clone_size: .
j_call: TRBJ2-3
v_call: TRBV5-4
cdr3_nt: TGTGCCAGCAGTGAACCACTTCCGACAGGGCCGAGCACAGATACGCAGTATTTT
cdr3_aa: CASSEPLPTGPSTDTQYF

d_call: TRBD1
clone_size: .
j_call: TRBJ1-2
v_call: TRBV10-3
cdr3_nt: TGTGCCATCAGTCCTCGACAGGGCGGGGTCTATGGCTACACCTTC
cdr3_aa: CAISPRQGGVYGYTF